The clone carrying this T cell receptor beta chain has only a few counts. Its antigen is not identified. Amplification used 60 Vbeta primers and 13 Jbeta primers. Here immunoSEQ multiplex PCR was the method, and the copy in TCRdb shows in-frame clones only, minus some. This table holds about 130,000 clones, 10% found once. This entry belongs to a study of cytomegalovirus exposure and HLA in healthy donors. The study's findings and limits: TCR beta V- and J-gene trimming, according to a later analysis, was linked to a missense DCLRE1C variant. In a later analysis, the majority of CMV-associated beta chains seemingly showed HLA restriction.

The CDR3 loop spans 11 amino acids. The germline V gene has CDR1 LNHDA and CDR2 SQIVND (reference sequence). After removal of 5 bases from V and 8 bases from J, the junction contained 1 base not matched to a gene. The chain is built from TRBV19 and TRBJ2-3; 7 nucleotides match TRBD2. Material: PBMCs. This sequence originates from a woman younger than 30 in good health and CMV-seropositive. CDR3 loop: CASSSGGTQYF. CDR3 coding DNA: TGTGCCAGTAGTTCGGGGGGTACGCAGTATTTT.